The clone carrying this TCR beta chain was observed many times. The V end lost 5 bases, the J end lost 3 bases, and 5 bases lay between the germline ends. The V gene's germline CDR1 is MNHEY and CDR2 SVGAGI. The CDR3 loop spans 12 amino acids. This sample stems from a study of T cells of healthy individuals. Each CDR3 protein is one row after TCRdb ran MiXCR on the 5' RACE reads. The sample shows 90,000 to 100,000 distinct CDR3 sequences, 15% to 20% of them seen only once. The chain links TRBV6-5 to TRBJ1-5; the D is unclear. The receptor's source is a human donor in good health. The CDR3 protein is CASSNFNQPQHF. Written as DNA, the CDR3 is TGTGCCAGCAGTAATTTCAATCAGCCCCAGCATTTT.